This TCR beta chain was captured by sequencing in a study of graft-versus-host responses after intestinal transplantation. Comments on this clone: Antigen unknown.

Repertoires were generated with immunoSEQ multiplex PCR, while TCRdb's copy carries only in-frame clones and drops some. The sample has about 70,000 clones; roughly 94% are singletons. The clonotype originates from a human donor who received an intestinal transplant. Here the sequenced sample was unstimulated CD8+ T cells sorted from spleen or lymph node cells, taken before intestinal transplant.

CDR3 DNA: TGTGCCAGCAGCTTGGCGACAGGGGGTCCCTACAATGAGCAGTTCTTC. Amino acids: CASSLATGGPYNEQFF. The rearrangement joins TRBV5-6 to TRBJ2-1; 9 bases map to TRBD1. There are 16 residues in the CDR3. The germline V gene has CDR1 SGHDT and CDR2 YYEEEE. The ends lost 0 bases at V and 2 bases at J; junction bases unmatched: 3.